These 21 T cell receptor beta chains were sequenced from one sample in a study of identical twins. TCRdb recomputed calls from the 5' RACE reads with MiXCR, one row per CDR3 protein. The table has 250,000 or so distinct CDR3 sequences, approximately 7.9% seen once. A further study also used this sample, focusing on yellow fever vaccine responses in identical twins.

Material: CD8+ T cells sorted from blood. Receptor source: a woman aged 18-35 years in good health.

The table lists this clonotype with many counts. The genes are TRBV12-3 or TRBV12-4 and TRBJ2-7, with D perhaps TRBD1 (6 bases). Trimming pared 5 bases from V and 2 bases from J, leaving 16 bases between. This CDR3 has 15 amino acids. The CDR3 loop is CASSIQGKRAYEQYF. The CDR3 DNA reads TGTGCCAGCAGTATACAGGGAAAGAGGGCCTACGAGCAGTACTTC.

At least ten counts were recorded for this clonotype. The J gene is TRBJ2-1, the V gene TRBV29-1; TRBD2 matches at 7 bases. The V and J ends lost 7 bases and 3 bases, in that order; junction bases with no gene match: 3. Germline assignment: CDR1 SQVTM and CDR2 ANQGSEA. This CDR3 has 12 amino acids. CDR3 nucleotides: TGCAGCGGAGAGCGGGACTACAATGAGCAGTTCTTC. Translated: CSGERDYNEQFF.

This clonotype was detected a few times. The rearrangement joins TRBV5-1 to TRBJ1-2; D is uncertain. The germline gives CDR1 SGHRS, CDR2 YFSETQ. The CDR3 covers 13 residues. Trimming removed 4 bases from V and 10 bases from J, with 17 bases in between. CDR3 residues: CASSPTDGRDYTF. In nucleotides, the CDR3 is TGCGCCAGCAGCCCAACGGACGGTAGGGACTACACCTTC.

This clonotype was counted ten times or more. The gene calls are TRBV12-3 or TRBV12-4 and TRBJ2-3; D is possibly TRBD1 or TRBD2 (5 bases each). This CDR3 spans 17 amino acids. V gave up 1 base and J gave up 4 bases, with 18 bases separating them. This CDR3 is CASSLGPLLVGADTQYF. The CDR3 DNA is TGTGCCAGCAGTTTAGGTCCCCTACTGGTGGGGGCAGATACGCAGTATTTT.

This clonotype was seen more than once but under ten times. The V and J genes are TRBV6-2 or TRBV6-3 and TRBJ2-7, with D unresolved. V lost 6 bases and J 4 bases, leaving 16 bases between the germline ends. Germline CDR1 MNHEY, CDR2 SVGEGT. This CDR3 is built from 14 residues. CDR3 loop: CASSVALEPYEQYF. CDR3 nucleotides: TGTGCCAGCAGCGTGGCGCTGGAACCTTACGAGCAGTACTTC.

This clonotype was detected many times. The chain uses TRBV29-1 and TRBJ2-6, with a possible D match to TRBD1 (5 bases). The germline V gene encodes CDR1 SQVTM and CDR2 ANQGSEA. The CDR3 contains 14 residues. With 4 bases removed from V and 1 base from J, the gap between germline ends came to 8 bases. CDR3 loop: CSVGQPSGANVLTF. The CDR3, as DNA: TGCAGCGTTGGACAGCCTTCTGGGGCCAACGTCCTGACTTTC.

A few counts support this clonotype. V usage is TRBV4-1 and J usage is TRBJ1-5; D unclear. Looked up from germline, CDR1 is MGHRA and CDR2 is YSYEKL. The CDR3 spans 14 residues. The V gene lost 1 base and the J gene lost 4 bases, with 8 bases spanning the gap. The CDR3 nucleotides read TGCGCCAGCAGCCAAGGACAAGATAATCAGCCCCAGCATTTT. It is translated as CASSQGQDNQPQHF.

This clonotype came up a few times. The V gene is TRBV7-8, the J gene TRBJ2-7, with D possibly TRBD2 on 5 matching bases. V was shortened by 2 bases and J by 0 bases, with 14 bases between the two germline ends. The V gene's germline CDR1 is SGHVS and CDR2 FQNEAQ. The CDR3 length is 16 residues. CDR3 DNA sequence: TGTGCCAGCAGCTTATTCGCGGGTGGGAGCTCCTACGAGCAGTACGTC. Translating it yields CASSLFAGGSSYEQYV.

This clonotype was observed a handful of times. The CDR3: CASSLTMAVWTGELFF. The CDR3, as DNA: TGTGCCAGCAGCCTAACCATGGCCGTTTGGACCGGGGAGCTGTTTTTT. The rearrangement joins TRBV7-9 to TRBJ2-2; D unclear. The germline CDR1 and CDR2 sequences are SEHNR and FQNEAQ (reference sequence). Trimming took 5 bases from V and 5 from J, leaving 18 bases between them. CDR3 length equals 16 residues. The full variable domain, with the rest looked up from reference TRBV7-9 and TRBJ2-2, is DTGVSQNPRHKITKRGQNVTFRCDPISEHNRLYWYRQTLGQGPEFLTYFQNEAQLEKSRLLSDRFSAERPKGSFSTLEIQRTEQGDSAMYLCASSLTMAVWTGELFFGEGSRLTVL.

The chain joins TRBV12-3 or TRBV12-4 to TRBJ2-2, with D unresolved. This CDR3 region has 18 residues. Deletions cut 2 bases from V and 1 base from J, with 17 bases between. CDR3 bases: TGTGCCAGCAGTTTAAGGTTGGCAGCAGGAATGAACACCGGGGAGCTGTTTTTT. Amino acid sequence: CASSLRLAAGMNTGELFF.

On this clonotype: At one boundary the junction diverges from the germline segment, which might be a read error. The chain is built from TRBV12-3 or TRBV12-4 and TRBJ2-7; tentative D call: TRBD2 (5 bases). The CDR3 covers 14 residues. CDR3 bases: TGCGCCAGCAGTTTAGAGGGTTTCTCCTACGAGCAGTACTTC. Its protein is CASSLEGFSYEQYF.

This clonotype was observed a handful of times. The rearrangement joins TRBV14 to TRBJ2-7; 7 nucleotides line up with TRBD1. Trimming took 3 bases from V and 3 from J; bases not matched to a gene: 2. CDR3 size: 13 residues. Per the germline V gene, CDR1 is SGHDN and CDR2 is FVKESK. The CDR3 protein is CASSHRDSYEQYV. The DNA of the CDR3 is TGTGCCAGCAGCCATCGGGACAGCTACGAGCAGTACGTC.

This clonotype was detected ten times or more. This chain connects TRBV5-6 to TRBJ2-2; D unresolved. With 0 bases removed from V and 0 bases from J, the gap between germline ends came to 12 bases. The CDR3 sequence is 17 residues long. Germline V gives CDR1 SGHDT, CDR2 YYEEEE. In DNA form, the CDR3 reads TGTGCCAGCAGCTTGGCTCCAGCTACTGCGAACACCGGGGAGCTGTTTTTT. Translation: CASSLAPATANTGELFF.

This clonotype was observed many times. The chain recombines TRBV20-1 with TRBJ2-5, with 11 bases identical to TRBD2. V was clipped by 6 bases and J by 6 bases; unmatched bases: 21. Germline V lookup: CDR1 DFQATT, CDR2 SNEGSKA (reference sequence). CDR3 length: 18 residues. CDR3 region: CSANPANSGGAERKTQYF. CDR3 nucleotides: TGCAGTGCCAACCCGGCCAATAGCGGGGGGGCAGAAAGGAAGACCCAGTACTTC.

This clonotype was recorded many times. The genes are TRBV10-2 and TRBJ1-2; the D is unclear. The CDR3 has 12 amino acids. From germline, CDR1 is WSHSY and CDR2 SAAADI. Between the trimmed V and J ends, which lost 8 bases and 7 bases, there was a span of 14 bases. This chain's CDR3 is CASSVESRGYTF. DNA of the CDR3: TGCGCCAGCTCCGTGGAAAGTCGTGGCTACACCTTC.

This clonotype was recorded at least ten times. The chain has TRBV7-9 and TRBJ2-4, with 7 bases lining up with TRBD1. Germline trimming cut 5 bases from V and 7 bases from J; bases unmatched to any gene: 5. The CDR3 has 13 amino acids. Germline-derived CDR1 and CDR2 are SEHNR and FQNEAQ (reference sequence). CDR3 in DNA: TGTGCCAGCAGCGCCGGACAGGAGAACATTCAGTACTTC. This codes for CASSAGQENIQYF.

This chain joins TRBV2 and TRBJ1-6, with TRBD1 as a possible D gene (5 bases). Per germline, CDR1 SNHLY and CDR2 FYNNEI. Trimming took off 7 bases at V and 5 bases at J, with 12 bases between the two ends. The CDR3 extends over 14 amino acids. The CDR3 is CASNHWGDNSPLHF. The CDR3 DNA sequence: TGTGCCAGCAACCATTGGGGGGATAATTCACCCCTCCACTTT.

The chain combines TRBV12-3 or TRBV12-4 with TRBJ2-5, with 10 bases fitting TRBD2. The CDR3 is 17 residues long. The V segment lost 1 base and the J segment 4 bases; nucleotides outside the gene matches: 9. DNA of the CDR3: TGTGCCAGCAGTTTAGGGAGATGGACTAGCGGAGGAGAGACCCAGTACTTC. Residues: CASSLGRWTSGGETQYF.

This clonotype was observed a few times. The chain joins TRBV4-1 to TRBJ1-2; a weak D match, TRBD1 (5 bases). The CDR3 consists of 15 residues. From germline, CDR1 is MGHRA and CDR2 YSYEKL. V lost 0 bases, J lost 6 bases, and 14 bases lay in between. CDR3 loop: CASSQDGRGLNGYTF. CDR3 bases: TGCGCCAGCAGCCAAGATGGGAGGGGTCTGAATGGCTACACCTTC.

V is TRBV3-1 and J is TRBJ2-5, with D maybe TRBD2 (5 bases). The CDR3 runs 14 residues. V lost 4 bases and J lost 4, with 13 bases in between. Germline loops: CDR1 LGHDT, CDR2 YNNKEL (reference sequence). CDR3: CASSPRMRVETQYF. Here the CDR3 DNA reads TGTGCCAGCAGCCCCAGGATGCGGGTAGAGACCCAGTACTTC.

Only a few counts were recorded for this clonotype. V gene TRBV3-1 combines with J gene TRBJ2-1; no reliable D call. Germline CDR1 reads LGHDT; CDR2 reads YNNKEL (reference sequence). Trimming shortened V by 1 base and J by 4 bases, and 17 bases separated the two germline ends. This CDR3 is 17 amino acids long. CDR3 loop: CASSQGGSAEYYNEQFF. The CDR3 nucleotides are TGTGCCAGCAGCCAAGGGGGAAGCGCCGAGTATTACAATGAGCAGTTCTTC.